One sample yielded the 28 T cell receptor beta chains listed below, sequenced in a study of blood T cell repertoires in COVID-19. Sequencing used immunoSEQ multiplex PCR; TCRdb keeps in-frame clones, though not all of them. Found here are 150,000 to 200,000 clones, 70% to 85% of them singletons; the top ten hold roughly 7%. Sequencing input: peripheral blood. Receptors originate from a human donor in a cohort sampled during active COVID-19.

The rearrangement joins TRBV9 to TRBJ2-3; a weak D match, TRBD1 (5 bases). Germline-derived CDR1 and CDR2 are SGDLS and YYNGEE. CDR3 size: 14 residues. The V gene lost 3 bases and the J gene lost 0 bases, with 8 bases spanning the gap. CDR3 coding DNA: TGTGCCAGCAGCGGGGGCACTAGCACAGATACGCAGTATTTT. This encodes CASSGGTSTDTQYF.

The rearrangement joins TRBV4-1 to TRBJ2-7, with D tentatively TRBD1 (6 bases). Trimming removed 3 bases at V and 1 base at J, with 10 bases between. Germline V lookup: CDR1 MGHRA, CDR2 YSYEKL. This CDR3 is 14 amino acids long. The CDR3 sequence: CASSHRTDSYEQYF. The CDR3 coding sequence is TGCGCCAGCAGCCACCGGACAGATTCCTACGAGCAGTACTTC.

This sequence joins TRBV5-1 and TRBJ1-2; TRBD1 agrees at 8 bases. V was clipped by 0 bases and J by 4 bases; unmatched bases: 5. Germline lookup yields CDR1 SGHRS and CDR2 YFSETQ. The CDR3 totals 15 residues. The CDR3 loop reads CASSLDTGGIYGYTF. CDR3 in DNA: TGCGCCAGCAGCTTGGATACAGGGGGAATCTATGGCTACACCTTC.

This chain connects TRBV18 to TRBJ1-2; 9 nucleotides agree with TRBD1. After removal of 2 bases from V and 8 bases from J, the junction contained 6 bases not matched to a gene. This CDR3 is built from 14 residues. The germline V gene has CDR1 KGHSH and CDR2 LQKENI. The CDR3 nucleotides are TGTGCCAGCTCACCAGGGACAGGGACATACGGCTACACCTTC. Translated, it gives CASSPGTGTYGYTF.

The chain uses TRBV25-1 and TRBJ1-2; the D gene is possibly TRBD1 (6 bases). Per the germline V gene, CDR1 is MGHDK and CDR2 is SYGVNS. The CDR3 sequence is 11 residues long. Trimming cost V 6 bases and J 5 bases, with 7 bases left between them. CDR3 sequence reads: CASSTGYGYTF. The DNA of the CDR3 is TGTGCCAGCAGCACAGGGTATGGCTACACCTTC.

J is TRBJ1-2 and V is TRBV11-2; D might be TRBD1 (6 bases). V was trimmed by 5 bases and J by 4 bases, leaving 11 bases between them. Germline values: CDR1 SGHAT, CDR2 FQNNGV. The CDR3 extends over 13 amino acids. The CDR3 spells CASSLRGPYGYTF. The CDR3 region has the DNA TGTGCCAGCAGCCTCAGGGGCCCCTATGGCTACACCTTC.

V usage is TRBV10-3 and J usage is TRBJ1-3; D gene uncertain. V gave up 3 bases and J gave up 0 bases, with 3 bases separating them. The germline V gene encodes CDR1 ENHRY and CDR2 SYGVKD. This CDR3 spans 13 amino acids. The CDR3 DNA follows: TGTGCCATCAGTGACAACTCTGGAAACACCATATATTTT. Translation: CAISDNSGNTIYF.

In its sample, this clone was seen once. The rearrangement links TRBV5-4 to TRBJ1-2, with 9 bases matching TRBD1. The V gene's germline CDR1 is SGHNT and CDR2 YYREEE (reference sequence). J was trimmed by 3 bases and V by 3 bases; bases with no gene match: 9. The CDR3 has 16 residues. In DNA form, the CDR3 reads TGTGCCAGCAGCTGGGACAGGGCCGCGCTAGACTATGGCTACACCTTC. Protein: CASSWDRAALDYGYTF.

The chain's CDR3 is CASSLRGQGVETQYF. Here the CDR3 DNA reads TGTGCCAGCAGCTTAAGAGGACAGGGGGTGGAGACCCAGTACTTC. J is TRBJ2-5 and V is TRBV11-2, with 10 bases aligning to TRBD1. V dropped 2 bases and J dropped 5; count of bases not matched to a gene: 5. The CDR3 contains 15 residues. Germline CDR1 SGHAT, CDR2 FQNNGV.

The V gene is TRBV3-1 (or the pseudogene TRBV3-2), the J gene TRBJ1-3; no clear D gene. CDR1 and CDR2 (germline): LGHDT, YNNKEL (reference sequence). The CDR3 covers 13 residues. V lost 1 base, J lost 8 bases, and 9 bases lay in between. The CDR3 is CASSQGVRDTIYF. The CDR3 DNA reads TGTGCCAGCAGCCAAGGAGTAAGAGACACCATATATTTT.

The rearrangement links TRBV6-2 or TRBV6-3 to TRBJ2-1; 9 bases line up with TRBD1. This CDR3 spans 15 amino acids. The germline gives CDR1 MNHEY, CDR2 SVGEGT. J was trimmed by 7 bases and V by 4 bases; bases with no gene match: 8. CDR3 nucleotide sequence: TGTGCCAGCAGTTCCGGGACAGGGTTCAGTAATGAGCAGTTCTTC. Translation gives CASSSGTGFSNEQFF.

CDR3 coding DNA: TGCGCCAGCAGTGAGAAAGGGGGTCGGTCTGGGGCCAACGTCCTGACTTTC. Amino acids: CASSEKGGRSGANVLTF. The chain recombines TRBV10-2 with TRBJ2-6; possible D gene TRBD1, 6 bases. CDR3 length: 17 amino acids. Germline CDR1 WSHSY, CDR2 SAAADI. V lost 2 bases, J lost 1 base, and 12 bases lay in between.

This clone was recorded once. This sequence joins TRBV6-1 and TRBJ1-4, with D perhaps matching TRBD1 (6 bases). Germline-derived CDR1 and CDR2 are MNHNS and SASEGT. Trimming left V 1 base short and J 4 bases short, with 13 bases between. The CDR3 extends over 16 amino acids. The DNA for the CDR3 is TGTGCCAGCAGTGAAGTAAGGACAGCATATAATGAAAAACTGTTTTTT. Amino acid sequence: CASSEVRTAYNEKLFF.

V is TRBV9 and J is TRBJ1-4, with 7 bases fitting TRBD1. The CDR3 contains 17 residues. Germline V CDR1 and CDR2: SGDLS, YYNGEE. V was pared by 4 bases and J by 0 bases, with 9 bases of the junction left unmatched. CDR3 sequence reads: CASSPRGTASTNEKLFF. For the CDR3, the DNA is TGTGCCAGCAGCCCTAGAGGGACAGCCTCAACTAATGAAAAACTGTTTTTT.

The rearrangement links TRBV4-1 to TRBJ1-2; TRBD1 matches at 8 bases. Germline V gene data show CDR1 as MGHRA and CDR2 as YSYEKL. J was trimmed by 0 bases and V by 0 bases; bases with no gene match: 12. The CDR3 length is 19 residues. This CDR3 reads CASSQERRTGIASNYGYTF. The CDR3 nucleotides read TGCGCCAGCAGCCAAGAGAGGAGGACAGGGATAGCATCTAACTATGGCTACACCTTC.

This clone was found once. The CDR3 loop is CASSFNRGLNYGYTF. The CDR3 nucleotides read TGCGCCAGCAGCTTTAACAGGGGCCTCAACTATGGCTACACCTTC. The J gene is TRBJ1-2, the V gene TRBV5-1; 7 bases map to TRBD1. This CDR3 has 15 residues. Germline loops: CDR1 SGHRS, CDR2 YFSETQ. The junction had 6 bases not matched to a gene; V was cut back by 2 bases and J by 2 bases.

The table lists this clone with a count of one. This chain joins TRBV6-6 and TRBJ1-2; 7 bases line up with TRBD1. This CDR3 comprises 16 residues. Germline V lookup: CDR1 MNHNY, CDR2 SVGAGI (reference sequence). The trim removed 5 bases at V and 8 bases at J, leaving 17 bases unmatched. The CDR3 DNA follows: TGTGCCAGCAGTCGAAGAAGTACAGGGGCAGGTGGCGGCTACACCTTC. This encodes CASSRRSTGAGGGYTF.

The chain joins TRBV5-6 to TRBJ1-2, with 7 bases fitting TRBD1. The V gene's germline CDR1 is SGHDT and CDR2 YYEEEE. Trimming removed 3 bases from V and 4 bases from J; junction bases left unmatched: 6. The CDR3 has 14 amino acids. CDR3 nucleotides: TGTGCCAGCAGCTCTGGGACAGCCCTCTATGGCTACACCTTC. Its translation: CASSSGTALYGYTF.

CDR3 sequence (DNA): TGTGCCAGCAGCCCGGGGGGCCCAGTCACAGATACGCAGTATTTT. The encoded protein is CASSPGGPVTDTQYF. The chain is built from TRBV7-3 and TRBJ2-3, with D perhaps TRBD2 (7 bases). V lost 5 bases and J 2 bases, leaving 14 bases between the germline ends. The CDR3 is made up of 15 amino acids. Germline lookup yields CDR1 SGHTA and CDR2 FQGTGA.

This chain links TRBV5-6 with TRBJ1-2; TRBD1 matches at 8 bases. Germline lookup yields CDR1 SGHDT and CDR2 YYEEEE. V trimming: 4 bases; J trimming: 4 bases; junction bases outside the gene matches: 3. This CDR3 is 13 amino acids long. CDR3 loop: CASSPRGLYGYTF. CDR3 sequence (DNA): TGTGCCAGCAGCCCCAGGGGGCTCTATGGCTACACCTTC.

The chain couples TRBV13 to TRBJ2-2, with 7 bases fitting TRBD1. This CDR3 comprises 19 residues. Germline loops: CDR1 PRHDT, CDR2 FYEKMQ (reference sequence). V gave up 3 bases and J gave up 5 bases; unmatched junction bases: 18. In DNA, the CDR3 is TGTGCCAGCAGCTTCCAACGATACACACAGGGGATACGGACCGGGGAGCTGTTTTTT. Translation gives CASSFQRYTQGIRTGELFF.

This clone was observed once. This chain uses TRBV9 with TRBJ1-2; maybe TRBD1 (6 bases). V was pared by 3 bases and J by 4 bases, with 16 bases between. The CDR3 runs 15 residues. CDR1 is SGDLS and CDR2 is YYNGEE in the germline V gene. The CDR3 DNA reads as TGTGCCAGCAGCGCGGTGGGGGGGGCGGGCTATGGCTACACCTTC. Encoded protein: CASSAVGGAGYGYTF. The entire variable domain, with the rest obtained from reference TRBV9 and TRBJ1-2, is as follows: DSGVTQTPKHLITATGQRVTLRCSPRSGDLSVYWYQQSLDQGLQFLIQYYNGEERAKGNILERFSAQQFPDLHSELNLSSLELGDSALYFCASSAVGGAGYGYTFGSGTRLTVV.

The chain recombines TRBV15 with TRBJ1-1, with 12 bases that match TRBD1. CDR3 size: 17 residues. V shed 1 base and J 1 base; nucleotides not matched to a gene: 4. Per the germline V gene, CDR1 is LNHNV and CDR2 is YYDKDF (reference sequence). CDR3 DNA sequence: TGTGCCACCAGCAGAGCGGGACAGGGGGCCCCGAACACTGAAGCTTTCTTT. It codes for CATSRAGQGAPNTEAFF.

This clone was seen a handful of times. V is TRBV25-1 and J is TRBJ2-2, with 10 nucleotides matching TRBD2. The ends lost 4 bases at V and 3 bases at J; junction bases unmatched: 8. The CDR3 consists of 17 residues. The germline CDR1 and CDR2 sequences are MGHDK and SYGVNS. In nucleotides, the CDR3 is TGTGCCAGCAGTGTAAGGAGGCTAGCGGGGGACACCGGGGAGCTGTTTTTT. Protein: CASSVRRLAGDTGELFF.

The genes are TRBV10-3 and TRBJ2-1; TRBD2 aligns across 8 bases. Germline V CDR1 and CDR2: ENHRY, SYGVKD. The V and J ends lost 5 bases and 6 bases, in that order; junction bases with no gene match: 6. The CDR3 loop spans 14 amino acids. The CDR3 loop is CAISPGLESNEQFF. The CDR3 DNA is TGTGCCATCAGTCCGGGACTAGAGAGCAATGAGCAGTTCTTC.

The chain uses TRBV6-1 and TRBJ2-4; no reliable D call. Germline values: CDR1 MNHNS, CDR2 SASEGT. This CDR3 comprises 23 residues. Trimming left V 1 base short and J 1 base short, with 32 bases between. The CDR3, as DNA: TGTGCCAGCAGTGAAGGGTGGCCCCCTTCACCGCTAGAAAGTGTTTGGGCCAAAAACATTCAGTACTTC. This sequence encodes CASSEGWPPSPLESVWAKNIQYF.

This chain connects TRBV5-1 to TRBJ1-1; 8 bases match TRBD1. In germline, CDR1 is SGHRS, CDR2 YFSETQ. V gave up 2 bases and J gave up 10 bases; unmatched junction bases: 16. The CDR3 is 16 residues long. CDR3 protein: CASSFLGQGAPGGAFF. The CDR3 DNA is TGCGCCAGCAGCTTCCTAGGGCAGGGGGCGCCTGGGGGAGCTTTCTTT.

V and J are TRBV27 and TRBJ1-3, with no clear D. Trimming pared 5 bases from V and 4 bases from J, leaving 18 bases between. Per the germline V gene, CDR1 is MNHEY and CDR2 is SMNVEV (reference sequence). This CDR3 region has 16 residues. CDR3 bases: TGTGCCAGCAGTATGGGAGTACCAAGGCCCGGAAACACCATATATTTT. Protein sequence: CASSMGVPRPGNTIYF.